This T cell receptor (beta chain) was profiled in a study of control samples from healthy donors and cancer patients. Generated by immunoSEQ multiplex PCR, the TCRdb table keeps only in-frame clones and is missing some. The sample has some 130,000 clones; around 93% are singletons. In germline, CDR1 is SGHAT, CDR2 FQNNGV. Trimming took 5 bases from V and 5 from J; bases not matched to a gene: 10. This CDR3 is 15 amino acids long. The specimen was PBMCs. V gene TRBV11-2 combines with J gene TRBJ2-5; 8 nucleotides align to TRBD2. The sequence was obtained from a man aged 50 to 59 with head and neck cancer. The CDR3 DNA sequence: TGTGCCAGCAGCCCATACGGGGGGGCAGGGGAGACCCAGTACTTC. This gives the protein CASSPYGGAGETQYF.